This T cell receptor (beta chain) was sequenced in a study of blood T cell repertoires in COVID-19. Study overall: Samples representing acute and convalescent COVID-19 were sourced from the United States, Italy and Spain. T cells, B-cell-depleted T cells, or PBMCs provided the cDNA or gDNA that served as material.

Original analysis: Amplifying reference gene primers gave estimates of nucleated cell counts. Generated by immunoSEQ multiplex PCR, the TCRdb table keeps only in-frame clones and is missing some. Clonal size and the V and J genes are those of that table, whereas D and trimming came from the DNA. The sample comprises about 200,000 clones, more than 80% of which are singletons, and 2.2% rests with the top ten. The length of the CDR3 is 15 residues. V dropped 2 bases and J dropped 3 bases, with 10 bases sitting between them. Germline V gene data show CDR1 as LNHNV and CDR2 as YYDKDF (reference sequence).

The chain carries TRBV15 and TRBJ2-2; the D gene is possibly TRBD1 (6 bases). The sequence was obtained from a man aged 30 to 45 who had recovered from COVID-19. Sequenced sample: peripheral blood. CDR3 DNA sequence: TGTGCCACCAGCAGAACCAGGGGATACACCGGGGAGCTGTTTTTT. The encoded protein is CATSRTRGYTGELFF.